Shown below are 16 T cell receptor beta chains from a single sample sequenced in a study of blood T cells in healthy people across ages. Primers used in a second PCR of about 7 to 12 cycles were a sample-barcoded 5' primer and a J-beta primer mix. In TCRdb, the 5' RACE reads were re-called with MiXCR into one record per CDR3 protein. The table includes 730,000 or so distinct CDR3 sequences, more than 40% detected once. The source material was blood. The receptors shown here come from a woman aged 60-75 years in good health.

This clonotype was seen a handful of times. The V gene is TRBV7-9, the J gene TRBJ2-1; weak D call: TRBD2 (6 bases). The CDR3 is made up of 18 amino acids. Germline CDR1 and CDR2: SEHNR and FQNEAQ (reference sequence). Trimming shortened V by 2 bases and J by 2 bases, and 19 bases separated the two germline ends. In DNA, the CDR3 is TGTGCCAGCAGCTTATTAGGGCTAGCGCGCGTAACCTACAATGAGCAGTTCTTC. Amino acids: CASSLLGLARVTYNEQFF.

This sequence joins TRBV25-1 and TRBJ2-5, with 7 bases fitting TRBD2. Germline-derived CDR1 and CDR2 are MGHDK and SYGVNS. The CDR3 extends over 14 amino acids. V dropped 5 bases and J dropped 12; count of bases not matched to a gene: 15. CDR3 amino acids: CASSSLTLAAPEYF. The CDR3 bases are TGTGCCAGCAGTTCCCTCACGCTAGCGGCCCCGGAGTACTTC.

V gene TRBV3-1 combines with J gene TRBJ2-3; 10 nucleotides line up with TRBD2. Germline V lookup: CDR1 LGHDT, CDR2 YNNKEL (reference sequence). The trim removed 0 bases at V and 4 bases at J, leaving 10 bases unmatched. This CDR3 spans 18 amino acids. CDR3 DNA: TGTGCCAGCAGCCAAGATTTACTAGCGGGGCCCCGGGCAGATACGCAGTATTTT. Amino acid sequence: CASSQDLLAGPRADTQYF.

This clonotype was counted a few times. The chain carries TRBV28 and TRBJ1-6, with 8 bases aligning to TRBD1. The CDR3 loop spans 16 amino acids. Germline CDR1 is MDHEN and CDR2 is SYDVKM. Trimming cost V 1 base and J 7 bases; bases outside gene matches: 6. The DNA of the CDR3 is TGTGCCAGCAGTTTATTTCGACAGGGGATGAATTCACCCCTCCACTTT. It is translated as CASSLFRQGMNSPLHF.

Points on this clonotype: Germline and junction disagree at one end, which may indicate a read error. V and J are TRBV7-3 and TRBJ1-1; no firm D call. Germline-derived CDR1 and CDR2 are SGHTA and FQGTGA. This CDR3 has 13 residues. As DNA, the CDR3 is TGTGCCGGCAGCTCCTCCGGACCGACTGAAGCTTTCTTT. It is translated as CAGSSSGPTEAFF.

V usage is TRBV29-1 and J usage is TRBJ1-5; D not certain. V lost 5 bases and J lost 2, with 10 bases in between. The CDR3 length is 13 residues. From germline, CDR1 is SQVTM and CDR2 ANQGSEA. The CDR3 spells CSVTVQGNQPQHF. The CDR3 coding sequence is TGCAGCGTTACTGTCCAGGGCAATCAGCCCCAGCATTTT.

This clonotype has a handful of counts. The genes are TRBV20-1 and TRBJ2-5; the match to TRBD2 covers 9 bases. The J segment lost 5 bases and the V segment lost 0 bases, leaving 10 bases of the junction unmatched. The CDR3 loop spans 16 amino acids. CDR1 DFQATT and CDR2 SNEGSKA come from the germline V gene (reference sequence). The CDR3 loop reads CSARDFAGGPQETQYF. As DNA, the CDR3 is TGCAGTGCTAGAGATTTCGCGGGGGGGCCCCAGGAGACCCAGTACTTC.

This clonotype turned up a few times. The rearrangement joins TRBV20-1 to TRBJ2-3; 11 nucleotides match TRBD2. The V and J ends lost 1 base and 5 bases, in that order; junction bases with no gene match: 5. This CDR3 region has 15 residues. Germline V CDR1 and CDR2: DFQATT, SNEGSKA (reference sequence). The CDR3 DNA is TGCAGTGCTAGAGGGGTAGCGGGGGGGAAAGATACGCAGTATTTT. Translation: CSARGVAGGKDTQYF.

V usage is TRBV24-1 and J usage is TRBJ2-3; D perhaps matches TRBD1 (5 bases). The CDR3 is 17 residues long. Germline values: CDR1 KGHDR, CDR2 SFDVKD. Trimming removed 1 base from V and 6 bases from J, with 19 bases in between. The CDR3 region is CATSDLGVGESSDTQYF. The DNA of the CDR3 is TGTGCCACCAGTGATTTAGGGGTGGGCGAGTCATCCGATACGCAGTATTTT.

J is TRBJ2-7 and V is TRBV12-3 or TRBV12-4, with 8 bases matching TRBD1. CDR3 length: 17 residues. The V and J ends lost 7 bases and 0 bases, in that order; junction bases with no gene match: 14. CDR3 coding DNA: TGTGCCAGCATTAAGACAGGGGTGGGACTGAGCTCCTACGAGCAGTACTTC. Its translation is CASIKTGVGLSSYEQYF.

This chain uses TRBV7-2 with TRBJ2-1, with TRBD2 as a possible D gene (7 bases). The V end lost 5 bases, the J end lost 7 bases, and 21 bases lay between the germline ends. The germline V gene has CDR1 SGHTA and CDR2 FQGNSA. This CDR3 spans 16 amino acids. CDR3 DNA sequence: TGTGCCAGCAGCCTAGAGGGGGGGCTTTCCATGAATGAGCAGTTCTTC. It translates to CASSLEGGLSMNEQFF.

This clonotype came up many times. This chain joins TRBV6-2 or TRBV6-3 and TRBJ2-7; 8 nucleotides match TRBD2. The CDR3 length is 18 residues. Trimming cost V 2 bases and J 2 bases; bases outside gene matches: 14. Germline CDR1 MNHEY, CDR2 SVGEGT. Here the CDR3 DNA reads TGTGCCAGCAGTTACCCCACGGTGATGAGCGGGAGAACCTACGAGCAGTACTTC. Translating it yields CASSYPTVMSGRTYEQYF.

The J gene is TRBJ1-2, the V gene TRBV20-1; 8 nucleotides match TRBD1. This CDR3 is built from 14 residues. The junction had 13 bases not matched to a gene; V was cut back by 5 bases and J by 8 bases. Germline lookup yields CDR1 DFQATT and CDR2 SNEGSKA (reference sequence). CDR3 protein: CSASRTGSAVGYTF. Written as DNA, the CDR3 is TGCAGTGCTTCCCGGACAGGGAGCGCCGTGGGCTACACCTTC.

CDR3 DNA: TGCAGTGCTAGAGAGGGGGCCAGCAATCAGCCCCAGCATTTT. Translating gives CSAREGASNQPQHF. The chain has TRBV20-1 and TRBJ1-5; D possibly corresponds to TRBD1 (6 bases). Deletions cut 0 bases from V and 1 base from J, with 7 bases between. This CDR3 has 14 amino acids. Germline loops: CDR1 DFQATT, CDR2 SNEGSKA (reference sequence).

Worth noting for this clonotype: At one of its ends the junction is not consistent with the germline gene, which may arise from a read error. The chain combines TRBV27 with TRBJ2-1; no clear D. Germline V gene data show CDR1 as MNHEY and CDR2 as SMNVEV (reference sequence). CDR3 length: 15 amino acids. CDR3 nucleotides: TGTGCCGGCAGAGCAGCCGACCCCCTATACAATGAGCAGTTCTTC. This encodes CAGRAADPLYNEQFF.

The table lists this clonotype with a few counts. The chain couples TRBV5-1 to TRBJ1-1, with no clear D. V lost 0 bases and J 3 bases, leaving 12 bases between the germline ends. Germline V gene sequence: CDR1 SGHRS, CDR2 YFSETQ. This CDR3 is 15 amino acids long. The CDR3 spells CASSLVREGDTEAFF. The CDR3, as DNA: TGCGCCAGCAGCTTGGTGAGGGAGGGTGACACTGAAGCTTTCTTT.